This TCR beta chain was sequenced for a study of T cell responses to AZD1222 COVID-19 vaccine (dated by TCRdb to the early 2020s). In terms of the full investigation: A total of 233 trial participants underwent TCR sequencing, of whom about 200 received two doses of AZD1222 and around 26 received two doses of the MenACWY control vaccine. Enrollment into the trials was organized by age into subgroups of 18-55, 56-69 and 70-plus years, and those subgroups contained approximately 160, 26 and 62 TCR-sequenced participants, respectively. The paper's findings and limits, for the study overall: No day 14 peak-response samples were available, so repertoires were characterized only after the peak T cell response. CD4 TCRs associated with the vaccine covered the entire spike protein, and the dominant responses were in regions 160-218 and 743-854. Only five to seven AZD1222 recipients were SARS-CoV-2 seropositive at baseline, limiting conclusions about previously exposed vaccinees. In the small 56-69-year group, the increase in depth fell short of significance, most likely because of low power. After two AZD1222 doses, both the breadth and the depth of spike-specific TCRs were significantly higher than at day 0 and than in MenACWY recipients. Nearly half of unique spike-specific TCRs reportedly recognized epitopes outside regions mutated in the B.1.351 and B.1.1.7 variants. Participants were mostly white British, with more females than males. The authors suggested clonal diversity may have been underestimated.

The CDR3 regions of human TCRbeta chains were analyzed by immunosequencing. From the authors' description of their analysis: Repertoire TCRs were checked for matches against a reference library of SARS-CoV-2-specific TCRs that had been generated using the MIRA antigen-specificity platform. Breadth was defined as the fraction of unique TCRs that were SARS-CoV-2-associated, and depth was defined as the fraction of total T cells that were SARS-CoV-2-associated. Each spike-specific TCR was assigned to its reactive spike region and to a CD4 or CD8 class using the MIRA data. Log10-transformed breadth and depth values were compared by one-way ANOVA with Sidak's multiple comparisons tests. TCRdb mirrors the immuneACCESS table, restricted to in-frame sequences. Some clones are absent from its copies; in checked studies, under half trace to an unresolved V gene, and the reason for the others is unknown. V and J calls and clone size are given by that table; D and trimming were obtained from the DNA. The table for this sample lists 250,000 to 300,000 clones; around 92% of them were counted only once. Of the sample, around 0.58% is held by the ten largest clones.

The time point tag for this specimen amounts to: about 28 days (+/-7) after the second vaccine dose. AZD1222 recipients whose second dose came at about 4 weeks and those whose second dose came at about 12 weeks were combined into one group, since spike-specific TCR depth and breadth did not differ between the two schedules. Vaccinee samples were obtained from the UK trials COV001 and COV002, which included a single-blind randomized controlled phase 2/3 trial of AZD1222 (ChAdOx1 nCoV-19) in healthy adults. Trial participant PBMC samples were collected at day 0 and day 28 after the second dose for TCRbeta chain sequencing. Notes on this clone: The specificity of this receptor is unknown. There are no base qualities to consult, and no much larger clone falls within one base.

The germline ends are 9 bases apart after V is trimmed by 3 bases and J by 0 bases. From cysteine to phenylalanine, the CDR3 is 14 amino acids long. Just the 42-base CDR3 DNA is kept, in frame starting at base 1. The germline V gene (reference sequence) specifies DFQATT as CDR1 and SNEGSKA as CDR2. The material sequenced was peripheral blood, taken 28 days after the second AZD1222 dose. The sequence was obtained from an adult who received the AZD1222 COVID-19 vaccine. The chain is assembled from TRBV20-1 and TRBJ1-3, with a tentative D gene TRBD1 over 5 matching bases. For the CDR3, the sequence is CSASRTPSGNTIYF. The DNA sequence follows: TGCAGTGCTAGTAGGACACCCTCTGGAAACACCATATATTTT.